This passage covers 17 T cell receptor beta chains from one sample sequenced in a study of beta chain features in type 1 diabetes. Since all of the isolated RNA was reverse transcribed, expressed TCRB transcripts were what got sequenced. Only in-frame clones appear in the TCRdb table, and some are missing; sequencing was by immunoSEQ multiplex PCR. The sample has hundreds of thousands of clones; roughly 17% are singletons. Sequencing was performed on naive CD4+ T cells from blood. The origin of the receptors is a woman aged 18-29 years in good health.

Regarding this clone: Other DNA sequences in the same sample also yield this CDR3. V gene TRBV28 combines with J gene TRBJ1-5, with D unclear. The CDR3 extends over 12 amino acids. Germline V lookup: CDR1 MDHEN, CDR2 SYDVKM. V was clipped by 1 base and J by 7 bases, with 5 bases between them. CDR3 protein: CASSLSAQPQHF. The CDR3 coding sequence is TGTGCCAGCAGTTTATCGGCCCAGCCCCAGCATTTT. Complete variable domain (other parts from reference TRBV28 and TRBJ1-5): DVKVTQSSRYLVKRTGEKVFLECVQDMDHENMFWYRQDPGLGLRLIYFSYDVKMKEKGDIPEGYSVSREKKERFSLILESASTNQTSMYLCASSLSAQPQHFGDGTRLSIL.

About this clone: The same CDR3 can be traced to other DNA sequences in this sample. The chain uses TRBV15 and TRBJ1-4; D might be TRBD1 (5 bases). Per the germline V gene, CDR1 is LNHNV and CDR2 is YYDKDF (reference sequence). The CDR3 has 13 residues. Trimming removed 0 bases from V and 7 bases from J, with 6 bases in between. In DNA form, the CDR3 reads TGTGCCACCAGCAGAGATGGGGGTGAAAAACTGTTTTTT. This sequence encodes CATSRDGGEKLFF.

This clone was found a few times. V gene TRBV5-1 combines with J gene TRBJ2-3; the match to TRBD2 covers 11 bases. Germline CDR1 is SGHRS and CDR2 is YFSETQ. Unmatched junction bases numbered 5, after V lost 2 bases and J lost 3 bases. This CDR3 contains 16 residues. The CDR3 DNA reads TGCGCCAGCAGCTTCACCGGGACTAGCGGAACAGATACGCAGTATTTT. This sequence encodes CASSFTGTSGTDTQYF.

This clone came up a few times. The CDR3 here is CASSVVAGIIDTQYF. CDR3 bases: TGTGCCAGCAGCGTAGTGGCAGGGATTATCGATACGCAGTATTTT. This chain uses TRBV9 with TRBJ2-3; TRBD1 is a possible D gene (5 bases). V was shortened by 0 bases and J by 6 bases, with 14 bases between the two germline ends. The CDR3 loop spans 15 amino acids. Germline-derived CDR1 and CDR2 are SGDLS and YYNGEE.

J is TRBJ2-7 and V is TRBV6-5; D remains ambiguous. The germline V gene encodes CDR1 MNHEY and CDR2 SVGAGI. CDR3 length: 14 amino acids. With 0 bases removed from V and 1 base from J, the gap between germline ends came to 7 bases. The CDR3, as DNA: TGTGCCAGCAGTTACTCAGGGCATTCCTACGAGCAGTACTTC. As protein: CASSYSGHSYEQYF.

The chain is built from TRBV7-9 and TRBJ2-5, with D perhaps assigned TRBD1 or TRBD2 (7 bases each). With 0 bases removed from V and 5 bases from J, the gap between germline ends came to 13 bases. Germline assignment: CDR1 SEHNR and CDR2 FQNEAQ (reference sequence). The CDR3 has 15 residues. The chain's CDR3 is CASSLATGRVETQYF. In DNA form, the CDR3 reads TGTGCCAGCAGCTTAGCGACAGGGAGGGTGGAGACCCAGTACTTC.

This clone was detected only a few times. This chain links TRBV11-2 with TRBJ2-1; TRBD2 agrees at 10 bases. The V segment lost 3 bases and the J segment 7 bases; nucleotides outside the gene matches: 9. CDR1 is SGHAT, CDR2 FQNNGV, per germline. The CDR3 length is 16 residues. CDR3 sequence reads: CASSFSLAGVWNEQFF. CDR3 coding DNA: TGTGCCAGCAGCTTCTCCCTAGCGGGAGTTTGGAATGAGCAGTTCTTC.

The chain uses TRBV2 and TRBJ2-3, with 7 bases that match TRBD2. The CDR3 is 15 amino acids. With V trimmed by 0 bases and J by 2 bases, 2 bases remained unmatched. CDR1 is SNHLY and CDR2 is FYNNEI in the germline V gene. DNA for the CDR3: TGTGCCAGCAGTGAAGCGCGGGGGAACACAGATACGCAGTATTTT. It codes for CASSEARGNTDTQYF.

This clone came up a few times. The chain combines TRBV4-3 with TRBJ2-7; TRBD2 matches at 9 bases. The better agreement between TRBJ2-1 and the DNA end casts doubt on the J call. Germline CDR1 and CDR2: LGHNA and YSLEER. The length of the CDR3 is 17 residues. The CDR3: CASSQDRLAALYNEQFF. Here the CDR3 DNA reads TGCGCCAGCAGCCAAGACCGACTAGCGGCGCTCTACAATGAGCAGTTCTTC.

The chain joins TRBV27 to TRBJ1-2; D perhaps matches TRBD1 (5 bases). CDR3 length: 15 residues. CDR1 and CDR2 from the germline V gene are MNHEY and SMNVEV (reference sequence). Trimming left V 2 bases short and J 6 bases short, with 16 bases between. The CDR3 is CASSLEGRAWDGYTF. CDR3 nucleotides: TGTGCCAGCAGTTTAGAAGGCAGGGCATGGGATGGCTACACCTTC.

This CDR3 reads CASSLNSGVEAFF. The CDR3 nucleotides are TGTGCCAGCAGCTTAAATTCGGGGGTTGAAGCTTTCTTT. V gene TRBV7-3 combines with J gene TRBJ1-1; maybe TRBD1 (5 bases). The CDR3 contains 13 residues. Per the germline V gene, CDR1 is SGHTA and CDR2 is FQGTGA. V lost 1 base, J lost 7 bases, and 10 bases lay in between.

About this clone itself: Distinct nucleotide sequences in the sample also encode this CDR3. This chain uses TRBV7-9 with TRBJ1-5; 7 positions match TRBD1. CDR1 and CDR2 from the germline V gene are SEHNR and FQNEAQ (reference sequence). The CDR3 contains 13 residues. The junction had 2 bases not matched to a gene; V was cut back by 1 base and J by 8 bases. The CDR3 nucleotides are TGTGCCAGCAGCTTAGGAGGGGGCAAGCCCCAGCATTTT. Encoded protein: CASSLGGGKPQHF.

The gene calls are TRBV18 and TRBJ2-7; unclear D gene. The V and J ends lost 2 bases and 12 bases respectively, with 11 bases between them. The CDR3 has 11 amino acids. From germline, CDR1 is KGHSH and CDR2 LQKENI. CDR3 coding DNA: TGTGCCAGCTCACCAGGACGCAGCAGGTACTTC. Its protein product is CASSPGRSRYF.

On this clone itself: The junction and the germline gene differ at one end; a read error may be behind it. The chain links TRBV7-2 to TRBJ2-3; possible D gene TRBD2, 5 bases. The CDR3 has 13 amino acids. Germline V gene lookup returns CDR1 SGHTA and CDR2 FQGNSA. The CDR3 DNA sequence: TGTGCCAGCAGCTTGCCTAGCATAGATACGCAGTATTTT. Its translation: CASSLPSIDTQYF.

The V and J genes are TRBV2 and TRBJ2-1; TRBD2 matches 8 bases. In germline, CDR1 is SNHLY, CDR2 FYNNEI. This CDR3 contains 14 residues. The V and J ends lost 4 bases and 4 bases, in that order; junction bases with no gene match: 3. DNA for the CDR3: TGTGCCAGCAGTGTTAGCGGGGCATACAATGAGCAGTTCTTC. Translated, it gives CASSVSGAYNEQFF.

The chain is built from TRBV7-9 and TRBJ2-3, with D perhaps TRBD2 (6 bases). Trimming stripped 7 bases from V and 8 bases from J, with 22 bases between. Germline-derived CDR1 and CDR2 are SEHNR and FQNEAQ (reference sequence). CDR3 size: 15 residues. CDR3 sequence: CASTLSQAGGGTQYF. CDR3 DNA: TGTGCCAGCACCCTCTCCCAAGCGGGTGGAGGTACGCAGTATTTT.

V is TRBV27 and J is TRBJ1-1; the D is unclear. Germline CDR1 MNHEY, CDR2 SMNVEV (reference sequence). CDR3 length: 13 residues. The V end lost 4 bases, the J end lost 1 base, and 7 bases lay between the germline ends. The CDR3 here is CASSSTKNTEAFF. The CDR3 nucleotides are TGTGCCAGCAGTTCCACAAAGAACACTGAAGCTTTCTTT.